In this sample, the clone carrying this T cell receptor beta chain turned up once. Germline V lookup: CDR1 LGHNA, CDR2 YSLEER. CDR3 length: 15 amino acids. The trim removed 2 bases at V and 7 bases at J, leaving 7 bases unmatched. This sample was included in a study of blood T cell repertoires in COVID-19. Across the whole study: Acute and convalescent COVID-19 samples came from the United States, Italy and Spain.

Only in-frame clones appear in the TCRdb table, and some are missing; sequencing was by immunoSEQ multiplex PCR. The repertoire holds some 220,000 clones, with more than 80% as singletons. The sequence was obtained from a woman in her 30s with COVID-19, enrolled during active disease. Sequencing was carried out using peripheral blood. The J gene is TRBJ2-2, the V gene TRBV4-3; 7 bases map to TRBD2. CDR3 sequence: CASSQLRGSVGELFF. The CDR3 DNA reads as TGCGCCAGCAGCCAACTGCGGGGGTCGGTCGGGGAGCTGTTTTTT.